These 23 T cell receptor beta chains share one sample of origin, sequenced in a study of control samples from healthy donors and cancer patients. Generated by immunoSEQ multiplex PCR, the TCRdb table keeps only in-frame clones and is missing some. This table has about 140,000 clones, about 90% appearing once. The specimen sequenced was blood. These TCRs come from a man aged 18 to 35 in good health.

CDR3: CASSLGQAARAFF. The DNA for the CDR3 is TGTGCCAGCAGCTTAGGACAGGCCGCTCGAGCTTTCTTT. The chain recombines TRBV13 with TRBJ1-1; a possible D gene is TRBD1 (5 bases). Trimming removed 0 bases at V and 10 bases at J, with 12 bases between. The CDR3 covers 13 residues. Germline V lookup: CDR1 PRHDT, CDR2 FYEKMQ (reference sequence).

This clone was counted a few times. This sequence joins TRBV11-2 and TRBJ2-1; D is uncertain. The ends were cut back, 2 bases at V and 4 bases at J, with 12 bases in the middle. Germline V gene data show CDR1 as SGHAT and CDR2 as FQNNGV. The CDR3 runs to 15 residues. CDR3 bases: TGTGCCAGCAGCTTATCCGGGCTGCTTTACAATGAGCAGTTCTTC. It encodes CASSLSGLLYNEQFF.

The J gene is TRBJ1-2, the V gene TRBV19; D uncertain. Between the trimmed V and J ends, which lost 3 bases and 3 bases, there was a span of 11 bases. The CDR3 consists of 14 residues. Germline CDR1 and CDR2: LNHDA and SQIVND (reference sequence). The CDR3 DNA reads as TGTGCCAGTAGTATTGACCCATCATACTATGGCTACACCTTC. This codes for CASSIDPSYYGYTF.

The chain recombines TRBV12-3 or TRBV12-4 with TRBJ2-1; a weak D match, TRBD1 (6 bases). This CDR3 spans 12 amino acids. V was trimmed by 3 bases and J by 14 bases, leaving 14 bases between them. CDR3 sequence: CASSFIRGLEFF. CDR3 in DNA: TGTGCCAGCAGTTTTATCAGGGGCCTGGAGTTCTTC.

This clone is a singleton in its sample. The chain joins TRBV19 to TRBJ2-7; D is possibly TRBD1 (5 bases). This CDR3 has 14 amino acids. The V end lost 3 bases, the J end lost 0 bases, and 9 bases lay between the germline ends. CDR1 and CDR2 (germline): LNHDA, SQIVND (reference sequence). In DNA, the CDR3 is TGTGCCAGTAGTATGGCGGACAACTCCTACGAGCAGTACTTC. It translates to CASSMADNSYEQYF.

This chain connects TRBV7-2 to TRBJ2-5; unclear D gene. CDR1 SGHTA and CDR2 FQGNSA come from the germline V gene. CDR3 length: 14 residues. V lost 5 bases to trimming and J lost 3 bases, with 13 bases between them. The CDR3 is CASSARYREETQYF. The DNA for the CDR3 is TGTGCCAGCAGCGCCCGTTACCGGGAAGAGACCCAGTACTTC. The full variable domain, in which reference TRBV7-2 and TRBJ2-5 provide the parts outside the CDR3, is GAGVSQSPSNKVTEKGKDVELRCDPISGHTALYWYRQSLGQGLEFLIYFQGNSAPDKSGLPSDRFSAERTGGSVSTLTIQRTQQEDSAVYLCASSARYREETQYFGPGTRLLVL.

The chain links TRBV5-1 to TRBJ2-3; tentatively, D is TRBD2 (5 bases). Deletions cut 0 bases from V and 2 bases from J, with 7 bases between. The CDR3 runs 14 residues. The V gene's germline CDR1 is SGHRS and CDR2 YFSETQ. The CDR3 nucleotides are TGCGCCAGCAGCTTGGTTAGCGCCACAGATACGCAGTATTTT. This sequence encodes CASSLVSATDTQYF.

This sequence joins TRBV10-3 and TRBJ1-2, with TRBD1 as a possible D gene (5 bases). CDR3 length: 14 residues. The germline gives CDR1 ENHRY, CDR2 SYGVKD. Trimming pared 2 bases from V and 4 bases from J, leaving 11 bases between. In DNA, the CDR3 is TGTGCCATCAGTGAGCCGACAGACTTCTATGGCTACACCTTC. Translated, it gives CAISEPTDFYGYTF.

This rearrangement joins TRBV5-1 to TRBJ2-5; 9 nucleotides align to TRBD2. The V gene's germline CDR1 is SGHRS and CDR2 YFSETQ. The CDR3 is 16 residues long. The ends lost 3 bases at V and 5 bases at J; junction bases unmatched: 11. The CDR3 bases are TGCGCCAGCAGCTCCACCGGGACTAGCTTGATCGAGACCCAGTACTTC. Residues: CASSSTGTSLIETQYF.

In this sample, this clone turned up once. The chain links TRBV19 to TRBJ1-3; D unresolved. This CDR3 is 15 amino acids long. The V and J ends lost 5 bases and 0 bases respectively, with 11 bases between them. In germline, CDR1 is LNHDA, CDR2 SQIVND (reference sequence). The CDR3 reads CASSSTVSSGNTIYF. The CDR3 DNA reads TGTGCCAGTAGTTCGACCGTCAGCTCTGGAAACACCATATATTTT.

The sample holds one count of this clone. V is TRBV3-1 (or the pseudogene TRBV3-2) and J is TRBJ2-2; D might be TRBD1 or TRBD2, each matching 5 bases. Per germline, CDR1 LGHDT and CDR2 YNNKEL (reference sequence). V shed 4 bases and J shed 5 bases, with 11 bases lying between them. The CDR3 runs 14 residues. This CDR3 is CASSLERGTGELFF. In DNA form, the CDR3 reads TGTGCCAGCAGCCTGGAGAGGGGAACCGGGGAGCTGTTTTTT.

The rearrangement links TRBV29-1 to TRBJ2-3, with D perhaps matching TRBD2 (5 bases). The CDR3 is 13 amino acids. V gave up 4 bases and J gave up 4 bases, with 12 bases separating them. Germline assignment: CDR1 SQVTM and CDR2 ANQGSEA. CDR3 coding DNA: TGCAGCGTTGTAGGGATGAGGGCAGATACGCAGTATTTT. The encoded protein is CSVVGMRADTQYF.

The rearrangement links TRBV5-8 to TRBJ2-1; D may be TRBD2 (5 bases). The germline V and J ends were trimmed by 3 bases and 10 bases, with 23 bases remaining between them. Germline-derived CDR1 and CDR2 are SGHTS and YDEGEE. The CDR3 is 16 residues long. CDR3 in amino acids: CASSWSRNFGVREQFF. The CDR3 DNA follows: TGTGCCAGCAGCTGGAGCCGGAATTTCGGGGTCCGGGAGCAGTTCTTC.

The chain combines TRBV24-1 with TRBJ2-5; TRBD2 matches at 10 bases. Germline V CDR1 and CDR2: KGHDR, SFDVKD. The CDR3 sequence is 17 residues long. The ends lost 2 bases at V and 0 bases at J; junction bases unmatched: 5. For the CDR3, the DNA is TGTGCCACCAGTGATTGGGGCCTAGCGGGGGACCAAGAGACCCAGTACTTC. Translation: CATSDWGLAGDQETQYF.

The chain employs TRBV6-6 and TRBJ2-1; the D gene could be TRBD1 or TRBD2 (5 bases each). Germline CDR1 is MNHNY and CDR2 is SVGAGI (reference sequence). The CDR3 length is 16 residues. V was shortened by 7 bases and J by 0 bases, with 16 bases between the two germline ends. CDR3 sequence (DNA): TGTGCCAGCATCCGGGGCGGCGCGAGCTCCTACAATGAGCAGTTCTTC. Encoded protein: CASIRGGASSYNEQFF.

The chain links TRBV11-1 to TRBJ1-4; 7 positions agree with TRBD1. The ends lost 4 bases at V and 8 bases at J; junction bases unmatched: 7. This CDR3 is 14 amino acids long. The germline CDR1 and CDR2 sequences are SGHAT and FQDESV (reference sequence). The CDR3 loop is CASSSGQLNEKLFF. The CDR3 bases are TGTGCCAGCAGCTCGGGACAGCTGAACGAAAAACTGTTTTTT. The full variable domain, completed using reference TRBV11-1 and TRBJ1-4, is EAEVAQSPRYKITEKSQAVAFWCDPISGHATLYWYRQILGQGPELLVQFQDESVVDDSQLPKDRFSAERLKGVDSTLKIQPAELGDSAMYLCASSSGQLNEKLFFGSGTQLSVL.

About this clone itself: The identical CDR3 is also encoded by other nucleotide sequences in the sample. This chain links TRBV7-9 with TRBJ1-3; 9 nucleotides line up with TRBD1. The germline gives CDR1 SEHNR, CDR2 FQNEAQ (reference sequence). V shed 5 bases and J 4 bases; nucleotides not matched to a gene: 6. CDR3 length equals 15 residues. CDR3 coding DNA: TGTGCCAGCAGCGAACAGGGGGCTGCCGGAAACACCATATATTTT. Its protein is CASSEQGAAGNTIYF.

This rearrangement joins TRBV18 to TRBJ2-5; TRBD1 matches at 7 bases. This CDR3 contains 14 residues. The germline gives CDR1 KGHSH, CDR2 LQKENI. Unmatched junction bases numbered 3, after V lost 4 bases and J lost 1 base. The CDR3 loop reads CASSLHRGQETQYF. DNA of the CDR3: TGTGCCAGCTCACTTCACAGGGGCCAAGAGACCCAGTACTTC.

CDR3 amino acids: CASSLAQGLSNQPQHF. The CDR3 region has the DNA TGTGCCAGCAGCTTGGCCCAGGGGTTGAGCAATCAGCCCCAGCATTTT. The chain recombines TRBV5-6 with TRBJ1-5; possibly TRBD1 for D (6 bases). V lost 0 bases and J lost 1, with 11 bases in between. CDR1 and CDR2 (germline): SGHDT, YYEEEE. This CDR3 region has 16 residues.

V is TRBV6-5 and J is TRBJ1-3, with D uncertain. Germline CDR1 MNHEY, CDR2 SVGAGI. The V and J ends lost 2 bases and 0 bases respectively, with 11 bases between them. This CDR3 contains 16 residues. The CDR3 here is CASSYEEGLSGNTIYF. CDR3 in DNA: TGTGCCAGCAGTTACGAGGAGGGCCTCTCTGGAAACACCATATATTTT.

This clone was seen more than once but under ten times. In DNA form, the CDR3 reads TGTGCCAGCAGTAAAGACAGGTCCTACGAGCAGTACTTC. This translates into CASSKDRSYEQYF. V gene TRBV7-3 combines with J gene TRBJ2-7; possibly TRBD1 for D (6 bases). The germline V gene encodes CDR1 SGHTA and CDR2 FQGTGA. Trimming stripped 6 bases from V and 1 base from J, with 10 bases between. This CDR3 is built from 13 residues.

The J gene is TRBJ1-2, the V gene TRBV5-6; D uncertain. This CDR3 spans 11 amino acids. The V gene lost 5 bases and the J gene lost 8 bases, with 10 bases spanning the gap. Germline values: CDR1 SGHDT, CDR2 YYEEEE. The CDR3 bases are TGTGCCAGCAGTCAGAGTTGGGGCTACACCTTC. The encoded protein is CASSQSWGYTF. The full variable domain, with the rest looked up from reference TRBV5-6 and TRBJ1-2, is DAGVTQSPTHLIKTRGQQVTLRCSPKSGHDTVSWYQQALGQGPQFIFQYYEEEERQRGNFPDRFSGHQFPNYSSELNVNALLLGDSALYLCASSQSWGYTFGSGTRLTVV.

The CDR3 DNA reads TGTGCCAGCAGTCCTGGGACAGGGGGCAGCTATGGCTACACCTTC. This codes for CASSPGTGGSYGYTF. V is TRBV2 and J is TRBJ1-2, with 12 bases aligning to TRBD1. Germline V gene data show CDR1 as SNHLY and CDR2 as FYNNEI. The CDR3 covers 15 residues. J lost 4 bases, V lost 5 bases, and 5 bases had no gene match.